The present TCR beta chain was sequenced within a study of immune heterogeneity within non-small cell lung tumors. V was pared by 5 bases and J by 2 bases, with 9 bases of the junction left unmatched. The CDR3 contains 17 residues. Germline V gives CDR1 SGHRS, CDR2 YFSETQ. A multiplex PCR containing 32 V primers and 13 J primers was used to amplify TCR beta CDR3. TCRdb re-analysed the multiplex PCR reads in MiXCR, keeping a single row per CDR3 protein. The data contain 10,000 to 15,000 distinct CDR3 sequences, about a quarter of them seen just once; the ten biggest clones take up 13%. This clonotype was seen at least ten times. Bulk tumor genomic DNA served as template, at roughly 600 ng per sample. Several spatially distant biopsies were obtained per primary tumor intraoperatively. Undergoing curative surgery were patients whose non-small cell lung cancer was untreated and newly diagnosed.

The clonotype comes from a man in his forties or fifties with non-small cell lung cancer. The sequencing sample was made of lung tumor tissue. This sequence joins TRBV5-1 and TRBJ2-2; 10 nucleotides match TRBD1. The CDR3 loop reads CASSWTGGFANTGELFF. The CDR3 DNA is TGCGCCAGCAGTTGGACAGGGGGATTCGCAAACACCGGGGAGCTGTTTTTT.